The 6 T cell receptor beta chains below come from one sample, sequenced in a study of blood T cell repertoires in COVID-19. TCRdb keeps only in-frame clones here, not all; method: immunoSEQ multiplex PCR. The sample has more than 90,000 clones; roughly 80% are singletons. Input material: peripheral blood. Source of these receptors: a man aged 50 or older with acute or convalescent COVID-19.

About this clone: A read error may account for a junction end that differs from germline. The CDR3 DNA reads TGTGCCAGCAGCCTCCGGGACAGGGGGAACGCTGAAGCTTTCTTT. Its protein is CASSLRDRGNAEAFF. This rearrangement joins TRBV9 to TRBJ1-1; 11 positions agree with TRBD1. This CDR3 region has 15 residues. CDR1 is SGDLS and CDR2 is YYNGEE in the germline V gene.

The V call is TRBV27, the J call TRBJ2-5; 13 nucleotides align to TRBD2. The CDR3 sequence is 16 residues long. Germline V CDR1 and CDR2: MNHEY, SMNVEV (reference sequence). The ends lost 6 bases at V and 3 bases at J; junction bases unmatched: 7. The CDR3 sequence: CASSKTGTSGKETQYF. The CDR3, as DNA: TGTGCCAGCAGCAAAACCGGGACTAGCGGGAAAGAGACCCAGTACTTC.

CDR3 sequence (DNA): TGTGCCACTCAACAGGATTCAGGATACAATGAGCAGTTCTTC. It encodes CATQQDSGYNEQFF. The chain combines TRBV2 with TRBJ2-1; the D gene is possibly TRBD1 (5 bases). The CDR3 totals 14 residues. Germline V lookup: CDR1 SNHLY, CDR2 FYNNEI. Trimming stripped 10 bases from V and 4 bases from J, with 17 bases between.

The chain joins TRBV19 to TRBJ1-5; D may be TRBD1 (6 bases). Germline values: CDR1 LNHDA, CDR2 SQIVND (reference sequence). With 7 bases removed from V and 6 bases from J, the gap between germline ends came to 10 bases. The CDR3 extends over 12 amino acids. The CDR3 sequence is CASTTGTQPQHF. In DNA, the CDR3 is TGTGCCAGTACCACAGGGACTCAGCCCCAGCATTTT.

This rearrangement joins TRBV10-3 to TRBJ2-3, with 9 positions matching TRBD1. V was clipped by 2 bases and J by 4 bases; unmatched bases: 7. The CDR3 contains 16 residues. Germline loops: CDR1 ENHRY, CDR2 SYGVKD. DNA for the CDR3: TGTGCCATCAGTGAGGGGACAGGGCAAGGAGCAGATACGCAGTATTTT. Its protein is CAISEGTGQGADTQYF.

This chain links TRBV11-2 with TRBJ2-7; D call uncertain. Per germline, CDR1 SGHAT and CDR2 FQNNGV. V lost 0 bases to trimming and J lost 0 bases, with 9 bases between them. This CDR3 has 15 residues. DNA for the CDR3: TGTGCCAGCAGCTTAGATAGTGTCGGCTCCTACGAGCAGTACTTC. This encodes CASSLDSVGSYEQYF.